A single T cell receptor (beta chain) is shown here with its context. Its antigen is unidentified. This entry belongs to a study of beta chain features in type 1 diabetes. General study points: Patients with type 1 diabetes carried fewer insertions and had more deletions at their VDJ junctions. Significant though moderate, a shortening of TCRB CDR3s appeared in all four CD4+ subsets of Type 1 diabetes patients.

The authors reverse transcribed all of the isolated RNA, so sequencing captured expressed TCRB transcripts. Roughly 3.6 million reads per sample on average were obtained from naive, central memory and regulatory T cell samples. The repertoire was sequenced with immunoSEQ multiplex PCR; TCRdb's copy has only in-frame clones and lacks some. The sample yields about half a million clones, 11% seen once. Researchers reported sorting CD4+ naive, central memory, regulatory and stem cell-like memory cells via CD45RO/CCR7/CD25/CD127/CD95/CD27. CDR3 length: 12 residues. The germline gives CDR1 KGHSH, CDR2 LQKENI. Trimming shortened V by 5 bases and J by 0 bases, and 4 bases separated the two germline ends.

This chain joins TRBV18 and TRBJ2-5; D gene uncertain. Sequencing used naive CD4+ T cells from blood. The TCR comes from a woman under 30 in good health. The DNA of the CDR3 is TGTGCCAGCTCAGAGTACCAAGAGACCCAGTACTTC. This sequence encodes CASSEYQETQYF.